A selection of T cell receptor beta chains follows, all from one sample in a study of T cells in Graves' hyperthyroidism and ophthalmopathy. TCRdb ran MiXCR on the multiplex PCR reads and lists one entry per CDR3 protein. This repertoire shows hundreds of thousands of distinct CDR3 sequences, around 15% found once; its top ten account for about a tenth. The sample was blood. The receptors originated from a woman aged 18-35 years with Graves' hyperthyroidism. Each CDR3 is given without its conserved first and last residue. Fields, in order: CDR3 protein, J gene, V gene.

ASSLALGERSSGRAFGVEQF | TRBJ2-1 | TRBV7-8
ASSPEIDRGNQPQH | TRBJ1-5 | TRBV18
ASSQLNFASYEQY | TRBJ2-7 | TRBV4-3
ASSLLEPQPQH | TRBJ1-5 | TRBV12-3/TRBV12-4
AGQDRGSYEQY | TRBJ2-7 | TRBV13
ASSQPGAYNEQF | TRBJ2-1 | TRBV14
ASSIEGTGIHEQY | TRBJ2-7 | TRBV19
ASRGGGFSTDTQY | TRBJ2-3 | TRBV27
ASSSVGTEAF | TRBJ1-1 | TRBV28
ASSQVEGARDTQY | TRBJ2-3 | TRBV4-3
SAQGLADHNEQF | TRBJ2-1 | TRBV20-1
ASSQPGLAKETQY | TRBJ2-5 | TRBV4-1
AGGRASPPGELF | TRBJ2-2 | TRBV6-1
ASRRTRGSDEQY | TRBJ2-7 | TRBV2
ASIPFPDRGGNIQY | TRBJ2-4 | TRBV6-1
ASSYYTGGPKDEQY | TRBJ2-7 | TRBV6-6
SATSGAQETQY | TRBJ2-5 | TRBV20-1
ASSAPLSYEQY | TRBJ2-7 | TRBV6-1
ASGREQF | TRBJ2-1 | TRBV27
ASRTDGRSGNTIY | TRBJ1-3 | TRBV6-1
ASSPRTSGIPSSYEQY | TRBJ2-7 | TRBV11-2
AWSPGWSATDTQY | TRBJ2-3 | TRBV30
ATSDPGDGAYEQY | TRBJ2-7 | TRBV2
ASSLWGEARHEQY | TRBJ2-7 | TRBV5-6
ASHGLAGGEDTQY | TRBJ2-3 | TRBV27
ASRPSTGPTAEAF | TRBJ1-1 | TRBV28
ASSIGTVLTYEQY | TRBJ2-7 | TRBV7-9
ASSFSGSKANEQF | TRBJ2-1 | TRBV28
SAPLGGGYYEQY | TRBJ2-7 | TRBV20-1
ASSPEGRMAGKNIQY | TRBJ2-4 | TRBV18
AWSTLAGNTEAF | TRBJ1-1 | TRBV30
ATGRGEVRELF | TRBJ2-2 | TRBV7-9
ASMARANSPLH | TRBJ1-6 | TRBV13
ASGLSLAGAYNEQF | TRBJ2-1 | TRBV12-5
ASSLGGRDNEQF | TRBJ2-1 | TRBV7-6
ASSSEGARAKNIQY | TRBJ2-4 | TRBV12-3/TRBV12-4
ASSHIGTKNTYEQY | TRBJ2-7 | TRBV14
ASSPGGLAVYNEQF | TRBJ2-1 | TRBV7-3
ASSPYSIPQY | TRBJ2-5 | TRBV7-9
ASRFRGGNTEAF | TRBJ1-1 | TRBV7-2
SARDGRTVTGSSYGYT | TRBJ1-2 | TRBV20-1
ASSPSGTLNEQF | TRBJ2-1 | TRBV7-2
ATSRNLGQGAGGNTIY | TRBJ1-3 | TRBV15
AISERYWDRPGAKNIQY | TRBJ2-4 | TRBV10-3
ASSPVTGNQETQY | TRBJ2-5 | TRBV18
ASSQGASGSAEQF | TRBJ2-1 | TRBV7-2
ASSLNPQPQH | TRBJ1-5 | TRBV28
ASSRGENEQF | TRBJ2-1 | TRBV11-2
ASTEGLAEYNEQF | TRBJ2-1 | TRBV12-3/TRBV12-4
ASSQDGGTSTDTQY | TRBJ2-3 | TRBV11-2
AWGRSDTQY | TRBJ2-3 | TRBV30
AARGVGARGYNEQF | TRBJ2-1 | TRBV24-1
SVVWGSGNTIY | TRBJ1-3 | TRBV29-1